Listed below are T cell receptor beta chains from one sample, sequenced in a study of shared clonotypes between healthy human individuals. Method: immunoSEQ multiplex PCR; TCRdb's copy keeps in-frame clones and lacks some. The sample contains roughly 2.5 million clones, around 94% of which appear only once. Specimen: naive CD4+ T cells sorted from blood. These receptors came from a man between 18 and 35 years old in good health. Both conserved end residues are part of each CDR3. D genes are given only for firm matches. The size entry is marked missing in some rows and otherwise reads once, few, many or a size class.

TRBJ1-1 | NA | TRBV10-3 | NA | TGTGCCATCAGTGAATTCTCCGGGCAGCCGAACGCTGAAGCTTTCTTT | CAISEFSGQPNAEAFF
TRBJ2-7 | NA | TRBV6-5 | TRBD1 | TGTGCCAGCAGTTACTCGACCGGGACAGTATACGAGCAGTACTTC | CASSYSTGTVYEQYF
TRBJ1-2 | once | TRBV6-5 | NA | TGTGCCAGCAGTTACTTCACCGGGAACGGGGGCTACACCTTC | CASSYFTGNGGYTF
TRBJ2-7 | NA | TRBV19 | NA | TGTGCCAGTAGTATAGAGGGTAGGGGACCCTACGAGCAGTACTTC | CASSIEGRGPYEQYF
TRBJ2-7 | NA | TRBV5-1 | TRBD1 | TGCGCCAGCAGCCTTTCTCCACAGGGGGCGGGCTACGAGCAGTACTTC | CASSLSPQGAGYEQYF
TRBJ2-1 | NA | TRBV5-1 | NA | TGCGCCAGCAGGCCCTCCTCAGTCTACAATGAGCAGTTCTTC | CASRPSSVYNEQFF
TRBJ1-1 | NA | TRBV19 | TRBD1 | TGTGCCAGTGCCAATCCTGAGGGACAGAAAGGGAACACTGAAGCTTTCTTT | CASANPEGQKGNTEAFF
TRBJ2-7 | NA | TRBV10-3 | NA | TGTGCCATCGCAGGGGGGGGGTCCTACGAGCAGTACTTC | CAIAGGGSYEQYF
TRBJ2-5 | NA | TRBV7-9 | TRBD2 | TGTGCCAGCAGCATGAGACTAGCGGGTGGCCAAGAGACCCAGTACTTC | CASSMRLAGGQETQYF
TRBJ2-3 | once | TRBV13 | TRBD2 | TGTGCCAGCAGCTTAGTAGGGGCGGGGGGTGAAGATACGCAGTATTTT | CASSLVGAGGEDTQYF
TRBJ1-1 | NA | TRBV2 | TRBD1 | TGTGCCAGCAACCGACAGGGAGGGAACACTGAAGCTTTCTTT | CASNRQGGNTEAFF
TRBJ1-2 | NA | TRBV5-4 | TRBD1 | TGTGCCAGCAGCGGCCGGGACAGGGGCCCCGCAGATGGCTACACCTTC | CASSGRDRGPADGYTF
TRBJ2-5 | NA | TRBV5-4 | NA | TGTGCCAGCTCCGAGACAGGGGAGGGGGAGACCCAGTACTTC | CASSETGEGETQYF
TRBJ2-1 | NA | TRBV21-1 | NA | TGTGCCAGCTACCGTGGTGGGGGCCTCGATGGGGATGAGCAGTTCTTC | CASYRGGGLDGDEQFF
TRBJ2-3 | NA | TRBV10-3 | NA | TGTGCCATCAGTGAGGGGGTAGGGAGCACAGATACGCAGTATTTT | CAISEGVGSTDTQYF
TRBJ2-1 | NA | TRBV7-3 | NA | TGTGCCAGCAGCCCCAAGACTTCCTACAATGAGCAGTTCTTC | CASSPKTSYNEQFF
TRBJ2-7 | NA | TRBV27 | TRBD1 | TGTGCCAGCAGTTCGACAGGGAAATCCTCCTACGAGCAGTACTTC | CASSSTGKSSYEQYF
TRBJ1-1 | NA | TRBV5-1 | TRBD1 | TGCGCCAGCAGCGCCGGACAGGGGAAGGCTGAAGCTTTCTTT | CASSAGQGKAEAFF
TRBJ1-3 | NA | TRBV7-2 | NA | TGTGCCAGCAGCTCGGACAGCTCCTTCTCTGGAAACACCATATATTTT | CASSSDSSFSGNTIYF
TRBJ2-3 | NA | TRBV4-2 | TRBD2 | TGTGCCAGCAGCCAGAAGACGGGGCGGGGGGGCGGAGATACGCAGTATTTT | CASSQKTGRGGGDTQYF
TRBJ1-5 | NA | TRBV25-1 | TRBD1 | TGTGCCAGCAGTGCCCCAGGGGGAAGCAATCAGCCCCAGCATTTT | CASSAPGGSNQPQHF
TRBJ2-7 | NA | TRBV7-2 | TRBD2 | TGTGCCAGCAGCTTCTACCGGTTTATGGGGAGGGCCCCCGAGCAGTACTTC | CASSFYRFMGRAPEQYF
TRBJ2-7 | NA | TRBV14 | NA | TGTGCCAGCAGCTTACAATCTCTCTCCTACGAGCAGTACTTC | CASSLQSLSYEQYF
TRBJ2-5 | NA | TRBV5-1 | NA | TGCGCCAGCAGCCTTCGGACAGCCGCGGGGGAGACCCAGTACTTC | CASSLRTAAGETQYF
TRBJ2-7 | NA | TRBV6-5 | TRBD2 | TGTGCCAGCAGTTACGGGCTAGCGGGGGCCTCGGAGCAGTACTTC | CASSYGLAGASEQYF
TRBJ1-5 | NA | TRBV5-1 | NA | TGCGCCAGCAGCTTGGGTCCGCCGAATCAGCCCCAGCATTTT | CASSLGPPNQPQHF
TRBJ2-5 | NA | TRBV14 | NA | TGTGCCAGCAGCCAAGGACAGACCCAGTACTTC | CASSQGQTQYF